Each of the 27 T cell receptor beta chains below was sequenced from the same sample in a study of T-cell memory formation after mild COVID-19. Each CDR3 protein gets one entry after TCRdb re-called the 5' RACE reads with MiXCR. The sample holds 350,000 or so distinct CDR3 sequences, roughly 20% seen once. The sample was PBMCs or a T cell subset sorted from them (not recorded which). These receptors were obtained from an adult woman who had mild COVID-19 (a few samples of this study predate the infection). Cell type and time point are not known.

The rearrangement uses TRBV30 and TRBJ2-6, with TRBD1 identical over 7 bases. CDR1 and CDR2 from the germline V gene are GTSNPN and SVGIG (reference sequence). The CDR3 sequence is 18 residues long. V gave up 4 bases and J gave up 0 bases; unmatched junction bases: 12. Here the CDR3 reads CAWTRDSYLFSGANVLTF. The CDR3 DNA sequence: TGTGCCTGGACACGGGACAGTTATCTATTCTCTGGGGCCAACGTCCTGACTTTC.

The chain is built from TRBV6-2 or TRBV6-3 and TRBJ2-2; D remains unclear. There are 12 residues in the CDR3. V lost 8 bases to trimming and J lost 1 base, with 5 bases between them. In germline, CDR1 is MNHEY, CDR2 SVGEGT. The CDR3 here is CASEWNTGELFF. In nucleotides, the CDR3 is TGTGCCAGCGAGTGGAACACCGGGGAGCTGTTTTTT.

CDR3 in amino acids: CASSSGTTQGQPQHF. The CDR3 DNA follows: TGTGCCAGCAGCTCCGGGACAACCCAGGGGCAGCCCCAGCATTTT. This chain uses TRBV5-8 with TRBJ1-5; tentative D call: TRBD1 (6 bases). This CDR3 is 15 amino acids long. The germline CDR1 and CDR2 sequences are SGHTS and YDEGEE. Trimming pared 3 bases from V and 7 bases from J, leaving 17 bases between.

The table lists this clonotype with a few counts. The chain combines TRBV5-1 with TRBJ2-3; D possibly uses TRBD1 or TRBD2 (5 bases each). V was trimmed by 5 bases and J by 2 bases, leaving 15 bases between them. The CDR3 consists of 15 residues. CDR1 and CDR2 from the germline V gene are SGHRS and YFSETQ. CDR3 protein: CASSYGAFNTDTQYF. The CDR3, as DNA: TGCGCCAGCAGTTACGGGGCCTTTAACACAGATACGCAGTATTTT.

The gene calls are TRBV7-9 and TRBJ2-1, with 8 bases lining up with TRBD1. Germline lookup yields CDR1 SEHNR and CDR2 FQNEAQ (reference sequence). Germline trimming cut 4 bases from V and 3 bases from J; bases unmatched to any gene: 5. This CDR3 is 15 amino acids long. The CDR3 DNA sequence: TGTGCCAGCAGCTCCACAGGGGGAAACTACAATGAGCAGTTCTTC. This codes for CASSSTGGNYNEQFF.

The chain couples TRBV11-1 to TRBJ1-2; D perhaps matches TRBD1 (5 bases). Germline CDR1 reads SGHAT; CDR2 reads FQDESV (reference sequence). This CDR3 is built from 12 residues. Trimming removed 4 bases at V and 8 bases at J, with 11 bases between. The CDR3 sequence is CASSSRDGGYTF. The DNA for the CDR3 is TGTGCCAGCAGCTCCCGGGACGGAGGCTACACCTTC. Together with reference TRBV11-1 and TRBJ1-2, the CDR3 gives the full variable domain: EAEVAQSPRYKITEKSQAVAFWCDPISGHATLYWYRQILGQGPELLVQFQDESVVDDSQLPKDRFSAERLKGVDSTLKIQPAELGDSAMYLCASSSRDGGYTFGSGTRLTVV.

The genes are TRBV20-1 and TRBJ2-1; D not resolved. V lost 6 bases, J lost 5 bases, and 11 bases lay in between. The CDR3 consists of 12 residues. Germline CDR1 DFQATT, CDR2 SNEGSKA (reference sequence). This CDR3 is CSAALWDNEQFF. The CDR3 DNA follows: TGCAGTGCCGCACTCTGGGACAATGAGCAGTTCTTC.

This rearrangement joins TRBV27 to TRBJ1-2; D gene unclear. The CDR3 spans 16 residues. The V end lost 3 bases, the J end lost 2 bases, and 16 bases lay between the germline ends. Germline lookup yields CDR1 MNHEY and CDR2 SMNVEV (reference sequence). The CDR3 nucleotides are TGTGCCAGCAGTTTGAGGGCGTCAGTAGCGAACTATGGCTACACCTTC. The encoded protein is CASSLRASVANYGYTF.

This chain joins TRBV6-5 and TRBJ2-7; 9 nucleotides align to TRBD1. This CDR3 spans 15 amino acids. Germline assignment: CDR1 MNHEY and CDR2 SVGAGI. Trimming removed 6 bases from V and 2 bases from J; junction bases left unmatched: 8. The CDR3: CASRQTGTGTYEQYF. DNA for the CDR3: TGTGCCAGCAGGCAAACCGGGACAGGGACCTACGAGCAGTACTTC.

The chain links TRBV3-1 to TRBJ2-1; 10 bases align to TRBD2. Germline CDR1 is LGHDT and CDR2 is YNNKEL (reference sequence). Trimming at V came to 1 base and at J to 9 bases, leaving 9 bases not matched to a gene. The CDR3 is 16 amino acids. The chain's CDR3 is CASSQGSGRALGEQFF. CDR3 nucleotide sequence: TGTGCCAGCAGCCAAGGAAGCGGGAGGGCACTGGGTGAGCAGTTCTTC.

This chain connects TRBV6-2 or TRBV6-3 to TRBJ1-1; D gene ambiguous. Germline loops: CDR1 MNHEY, CDR2 SVGEGT. There are 14 residues in the CDR3. V lost 3 bases and J 5 bases, leaving 13 bases between the germline ends. The CDR3 protein is CASSYTGRRTEAFF. The CDR3 bases are TGTGCCAGCAGTTATACCGGGAGACGGACTGAAGCTTTCTTT.

The V call is TRBV9, the J call TRBJ1-1; D is possibly TRBD1 (5 bases). Germline V gene data show CDR1 as SGDLS and CDR2 as YYNGEE. CDR3 length equals 13 residues. V lost 5 bases and J lost 3, with 11 bases in between. The CDR3 nucleotides read TGTGCCAGCAGTGGAGAAGGGGACACTGAAGCTTTCTTT. The encoded protein is CASSGEGDTEAFF.

This clonotype was observed at least ten times. The gene calls are TRBV7-9 and TRBJ2-7; TRBD1 might be the D (5 bases). Trimming took 6 bases from V and 6 from J, leaving 12 bases between them. Germline V gene sequence: CDR1 SEHNR, CDR2 FQNEAQ (reference sequence). This CDR3 contains 12 residues. The CDR3 protein is CASSIGVAEQYF. CDR3 bases: TGTGCCAGCAGTATAGGGGTAGCCGAGCAGTACTTC. The full variable domain, with the rest looked up from reference TRBV7-9 and TRBJ2-7, is DTGVSQNPRHKITKRGQNVTFRCDPISEHNRLYWYRQTLGQGPEFLTYFQNEAQLEKSRLLSDRFSAERPKGSFSTLEIQRTEQGDSAMYLCASSIGVAEQYFGPGTRLTVT.

The chain couples TRBV5-1 to TRBJ2-1; D is possibly TRBD1 (6 bases). The CDR3 covers 14 residues. CDR1 and CDR2 (germline): SGHRS, YFSETQ. The V and J ends lost 2 bases and 3 bases respectively, with 9 bases between them. The CDR3 DNA sequence: TGCGCCAGCAGCTTTGGACAGCTCTACAATGAGCAGTTCTTC. Its protein product is CASSFGQLYNEQFF.

In this sample, this clonotype turned up a few times. The chain joins TRBV20-1 to TRBJ1-2; 10 bases are a match to TRBD1. This CDR3 has 15 residues. The V and J ends lost 8 bases and 2 bases, in that order; junction bases with no gene match: 11. Looked up from germline, CDR1 is DFQATT and CDR2 is SNEGSKA (reference sequence). CDR3 in DNA: TGCAGTTCTACACCGGGACAGGGGCCGAACTATGGCTACACCTTC. It translates to CSSTPGQGPNYGYTF.

In regard to this clonotype: One junction end disagrees with the germline gene, perhaps due to a read error. V and J are TRBV24-1 and TRBJ2-5, with 8 bases lining up with TRBD2. Germline assignment: CDR1 KGHDR and CDR2 SFDVKD. This CDR3 has 14 amino acids. CDR3 protein: CATSDLFDKAGVHF. The CDR3 DNA sequence: TGTGCCACCAGTGATTTGTTCGACAAAGCGGGAGTTCACTTC.

This clonotype was counted at least ten times. J is TRBJ2-3 and V is TRBV5-6; 13 bases agree with TRBD2. V lost 4 bases to trimming and J lost 6 bases; unmatched junction nucleotides: 8. CDR3 length: 16 amino acids. CDR1 SGHDT and CDR2 YYEEEE come from the germline V gene. The CDR3 nucleotides are TGTGCCAGCAGCCTCGGGACTAGCGGGAAGGGGGATACGCAGTATTTT. This gives the protein CASSLGTSGKGDTQYF.

In this sample, this clonotype turned up a few times. DNA of the CDR3: TGTGCCACCAGTGGAGGAGCGGGCAACGACAATGAGCAGTTCTTC. Its translation: CATSGGAGNDNEQFF. This chain connects TRBV24-1 to TRBJ2-1; tentatively, D is TRBD2 (6 bases). Germline V gene lookup returns CDR1 KGHDR and CDR2 SFDVKD. Trimming left V 5 bases short and J 5 bases short, with 15 bases between. There are 15 residues in the CDR3.

This chain connects TRBV6-5 to TRBJ2-5, with no clear D. Per germline, CDR1 MNHEY and CDR2 SVGAGI. V shed 0 bases and J shed 5 bases, with 4 bases lying between them. The CDR3 runs 12 residues. The CDR3 DNA reads TGTGCCAGCAGTTACTCAAGGGAGACCCAGTACTTC. As protein: CASSYSRETQYF.

This clonotype was seen only a few times. The V and J genes are TRBV4-2 and TRBJ2-7; D may match TRBD1 or TRBD2 (5 bases each). CDR1 is LGHNA and CDR2 is YNFKEQ in the germline V gene. The CDR3 contains 15 residues. V was pared by 0 bases and J by 1 base, with 10 bases between. The CDR3 nucleotides are TGTGCCAGCAGCCAAGAGATGGGGGAGTCCTACGAGCAGTACTTC. Encoded protein: CASSQEMGESYEQYF.

This clonotype was seen a handful of times. CDR3 protein: CASSYSAGANQPQHF. In DNA form, the CDR3 reads TGTGCCAGCAGTTATTCCGCCGGTGCTAATCAGCCCCAGCATTTT. The chain combines TRBV6-5 with TRBJ1-5; D is uncertain. V lost 3 bases to trimming and J lost 4 bases, with 13 bases between them. The CDR3 length is 15 residues. The germline CDR1 and CDR2 sequences are MNHEY and SVGAGI.

This clonotype was detected a few times. The rearrangement links TRBV5-1 to TRBJ2-2; D is possibly TRBD2 (5 bases). The CDR3 spans 16 residues. In germline, CDR1 is SGHRS, CDR2 YFSETQ. Trimming removed 4 bases from V and 5 bases from J, with 18 bases in between. The CDR3, as DNA: TGCGCCAGCAGCCGTGACATTCTGCCGGGAACCGGGGAGCTGTTTTTT. Translated, it gives CASSRDILPGTGELFF.

V is TRBV7-2 and J is TRBJ2-7; the match to TRBD2 covers 15 bases. Trimming removed 5 bases from V and 7 bases from J; junction bases left unmatched: 12. The V gene's germline CDR1 is SGHTA and CDR2 FQGNSA. This CDR3 has 17 amino acids. The CDR3 sequence is CASSPPGLAGGPGEQYF. The CDR3 nucleotides are TGTGCCAGCAGCCCACCTGGACTAGCGGGAGGGCCGGGAGAGCAGTACTTC.

The rearrangement joins TRBV7-2 to TRBJ1-1; D is unclear. CDR1 is SGHTA and CDR2 is FQGNSA in the germline V gene. V lost 2 bases, J lost 3 bases, and 13 bases lay in between. The CDR3 runs to 15 residues. CDR3 in amino acids: CASSLSSLAYTEAFF. The CDR3 DNA sequence: TGTGCCAGCAGCTTAAGTTCGTTGGCGTACACTGAAGCTTTCTTT.

The V call is TRBV7-8, the J call TRBJ2-4, with 8 positions matching TRBD2. CDR3 length equals 20 residues. V shed 2 bases, J shed 0 bases, and the junction held 15 bases outside the gene matches. Germline V gene sequence: CDR1 SGHVS, CDR2 FQNEAQ. The CDR3 DNA reads as TGTGCCAGCAGCTTAAGCCCGGGACTAGGAATTACTCTAGCCAAAAACATTCAGTACTTC. As protein: CASSLSPGLGITLAKNIQYF. Full variable domain (rest looked up from reference TRBV7-8 and TRBJ2-4): GAGVSQSPRYKVAKRGQDVALRCDPISGHVSLFWYQQALGQGPEFLTYFQNEAQLDKSGLPSDRFFAERPEGSVSTLKIQRTQQEDSAVYLCASSLSPGLGITLAKNIQYFGAGTRLSVL.

The chain uses TRBV12-3 or TRBV12-4 and TRBJ1-1, with 9 bases matching TRBD1. This CDR3 comprises 14 residues. Trimming took 5 bases from V and 4 from J; bases not matched to a gene: 5. The CDR3 protein is CASSLTDRGTEAFF. The DNA for the CDR3 is TGTGCCAGCAGTCTGACGGACAGGGGCACTGAAGCTTTCTTT.

The chain couples TRBV6-2 or TRBV6-3 to TRBJ1-3; no firm D call. This CDR3 is 17 amino acids long. CDR1 and CDR2 from the germline V gene are MNHEY and SVGEGT. V lost 8 bases, J lost 0 bases, and 20 bases lay in between. Written as DNA, the CDR3 is TGTGCCAGCGTCCGGGATCAGTTCCCCTCCTCTGGAAACACCATATATTTT. It yields the protein CASVRDQFPSSGNTIYF.